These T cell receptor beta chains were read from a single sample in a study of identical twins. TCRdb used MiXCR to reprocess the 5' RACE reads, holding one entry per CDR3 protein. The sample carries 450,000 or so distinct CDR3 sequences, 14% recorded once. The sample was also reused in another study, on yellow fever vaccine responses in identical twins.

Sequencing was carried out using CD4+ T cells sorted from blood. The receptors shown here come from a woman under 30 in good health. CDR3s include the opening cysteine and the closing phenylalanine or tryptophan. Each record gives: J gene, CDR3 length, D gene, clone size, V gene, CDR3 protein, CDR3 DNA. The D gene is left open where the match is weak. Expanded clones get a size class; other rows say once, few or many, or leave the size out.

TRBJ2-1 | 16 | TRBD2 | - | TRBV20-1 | CSATPGLAGGYNEQFF | TGCAGTGCTACCCCGGGACTAGCGGGGGGTTACAATGAGCAGTTCTTC
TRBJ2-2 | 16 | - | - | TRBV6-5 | CASSLVGLGGTGELFF | TGTGCCAGCAGCCTCGTGGGACTGGGGGGCACCGGGGAGCTGTTTTTT
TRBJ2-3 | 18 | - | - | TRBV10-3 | CAISESQIRLDITDTQYF | TGTGCCATCAGTGAGTCTCAGATCCGACTAGACATAACAGATACGCAGTATTTT
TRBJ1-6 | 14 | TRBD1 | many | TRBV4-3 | CASSQDQGVSPLHF | TGCGCCAGCAGCCAAGATCAGGGGGTCTCACCCCTCCACTTT
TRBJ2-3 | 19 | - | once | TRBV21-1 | CASSTPPRQIWEDTDTQYF | TGTGCCAGCAGCACGCCCCCCCGACAGATATGGGAGGACACAGATACGCAGTATTTT
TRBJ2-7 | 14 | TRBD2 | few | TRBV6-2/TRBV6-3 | CASSWGLAGDEQYF | TGTGCCAGCTCTTGGGGACTAGCGGGCGACGAGCAGTACTTC
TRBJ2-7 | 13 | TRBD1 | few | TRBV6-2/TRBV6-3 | CASSYNRGYEQYF | TGTGCCAGCAGTTACAACAGGGGCTACGAGCAGTACTTC
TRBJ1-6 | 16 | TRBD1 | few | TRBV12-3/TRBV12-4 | CASSSITGAHNSPLHF | TGTGCCAGCAGTTCGATAACAGGGGCCCACAATTCACCCCTCCACTTT
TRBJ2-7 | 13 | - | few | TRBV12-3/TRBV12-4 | CASSFANRYEQYF | TGTGCCAGCAGTTTTGCCAATCGCTACGAGCAGTACTTC
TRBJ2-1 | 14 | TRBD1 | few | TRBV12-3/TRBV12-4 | CASRLNRGSNEQFF | TGTGCCAGCAGACTTAACAGGGGTTCCAATGAGCAGTTCTTC
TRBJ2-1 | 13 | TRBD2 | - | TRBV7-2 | CASSLGTTNEQFF | TGTGCCAGCAGCCTAGGGACTACCAATGAGCAGTTCTTC
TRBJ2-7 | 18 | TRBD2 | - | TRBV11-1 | CASSAYQGLGTITYEQYF | TGTGCCAGCAGCGCGTACCAGGGACTAGGGACGATCACCTACGAGCAGTACTTC
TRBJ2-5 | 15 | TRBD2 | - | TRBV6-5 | CASSYPTSGEGTQYF | TGTGCCAGCAGTTACCCAACTAGCGGGGAGGGGACCCAGTACTTC
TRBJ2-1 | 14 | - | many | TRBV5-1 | CASSPGWVVDEQFF | TGCGCCAGCAGCCCCGGATGGGTTGTGGATGAGCAGTTCTTC
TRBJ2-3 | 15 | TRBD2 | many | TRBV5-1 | CASSLGAGGTDTQYF | TGTGCCAGCAGTTTGGGTGCGGGGGGCACAGATACGCAGTATTTT
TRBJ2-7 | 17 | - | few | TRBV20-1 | CSARLGSLGREPYEQYF | TGCAGTGCTAGACTGGGATCCTTGGGCAGGGAGCCTTACGAGCAGTACTTC
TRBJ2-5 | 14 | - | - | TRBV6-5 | CASSYTASSVRQYF | TGTGCCAGCAGTTACACAGCCTCAAGCGTTCGCCAGTACTTC
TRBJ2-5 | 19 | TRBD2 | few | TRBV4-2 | CASSQDWAGGLPSRETQYF | TGTGCCAGCAGCCAAGATTGGGCGGGAGGCCTTCCTTCCCGGGAGACCCAGTACTTC
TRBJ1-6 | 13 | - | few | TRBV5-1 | CASSSGVESPLHF | TGCGCCAGCAGCTCCGGGGTAGAATCACCCCTCCACTTT
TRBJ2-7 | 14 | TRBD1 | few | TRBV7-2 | CASSSRTGTYEQYF | TGTGCCAGCAGCTCACGGACAGGAACCTACGAGCAGTACTTC
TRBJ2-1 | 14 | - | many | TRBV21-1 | CASSGLRRYNEQFF | TGTGCCAGCAGCGGATTGCGGAGATACAATGAGCAGTTCTTC
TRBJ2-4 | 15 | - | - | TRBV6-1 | CASRPTASAKNIQYF | TGTGCCAGCAGACCGACAGCCTCAGCCAAAAACATTCAGTACTTC
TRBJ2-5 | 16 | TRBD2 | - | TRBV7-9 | CASSPVGRGGQETQYF | TGTGCCAGCAGCCCAGTGGGGCGGGGGGGCCAAGAGACCCAGTACTTC
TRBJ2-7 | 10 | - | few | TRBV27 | CASITGGQYF | TGTGCCAGCATCACCGGGGGGCAGTACTTC
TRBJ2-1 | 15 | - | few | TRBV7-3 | CASSPFLTGRDEQFF | TGTGCCAGCAGCCCGTTCCTGACAGGGAGGGATGAGCAGTTCTTC
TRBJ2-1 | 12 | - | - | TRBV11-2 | CASSRSGNEQFF | TGTGCCAGCAGTCGAAGCGGGAATGAGCAGTTCTTC
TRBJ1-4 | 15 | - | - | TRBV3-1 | CASSQVGAANEKLFF | TGTGCCAGCAGCCAAGTCGGGGCGGCTAATGAAAAACTGTTTTTT
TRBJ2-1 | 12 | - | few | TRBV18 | CASSQTQGEQFF | TGTGCCAGCTCACAAACACAGGGTGAGCAGTTCTTC
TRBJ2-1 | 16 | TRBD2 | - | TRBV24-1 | CATSDLAGVALSEQFF | TGTGCCACCAGTGATCTAGCGGGAGTTGCTTTGAGTGAGCAGTTCTTC
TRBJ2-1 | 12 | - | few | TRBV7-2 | CASSLGWNEQFF | TGTGCCAGCAGCTTAGGATGGAATGAGCAGTTCTTC
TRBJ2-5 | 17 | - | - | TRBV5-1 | CASSLGAGQTYQETQYF | TGCGCCAGCAGCTTGGGTGCCGGTCAGACGTACCAAGAGACCCAGTACTTC
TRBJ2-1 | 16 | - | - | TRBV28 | CASSFPRLGVRNEQFF | TGTGCCAGCAGTTTCCCGCGACTAGGGGTAAGAAATGAGCAGTTCTTC
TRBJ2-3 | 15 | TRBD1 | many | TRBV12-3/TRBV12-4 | CASSLTGASTDTQYF | TGTGCCAGCAGTTTGACAGGGGCTAGCACAGATACGCAGTATTTT
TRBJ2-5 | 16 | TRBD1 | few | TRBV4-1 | CASSQVGTGAQETQYF | TGCGCCAGCAGCCAAGTAGGCACAGGGGCACAAGAGACCCAGTACTTC
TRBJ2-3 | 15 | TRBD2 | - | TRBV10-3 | CAISSLAGTTDTQYF | TGTGCCATCAGCTCACTAGCGGGGACAACAGATACGCAGTATTTT
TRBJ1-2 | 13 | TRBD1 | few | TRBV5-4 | CASSFGQGPGYTF | TGTGCCAGCAGCTTCGGACAGGGCCCTGGCTACACCTTC
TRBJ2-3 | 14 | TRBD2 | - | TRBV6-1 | CASKAGDSTDTQYF | TGTGCCAGCAAGGCGGGGGACAGCACAGATACGCAGTATTTT
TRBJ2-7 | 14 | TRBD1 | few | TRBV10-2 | CASSGTENSYEQYF | TGCGCCAGCAGCGGGACAGAGAACTCCTACGAGCAGTACTTC
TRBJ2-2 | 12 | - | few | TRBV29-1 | CSVARHTGELFF | TGCAGCGTTGCCAGACACACCGGGGAGCTGTTTTTT
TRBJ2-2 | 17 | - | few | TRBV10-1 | CAIPIDVEKWDTGELFF | TGCGCCATTCCGATTGACGTAGAAAAATGGGACACCGGGGAGCTGTTTTTT
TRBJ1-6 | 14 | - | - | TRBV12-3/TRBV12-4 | CASSLSGGGSPLHF | TGTGCCAGCAGTTTGTCGGGGGGTGGTTCACCCCTCCACTTT
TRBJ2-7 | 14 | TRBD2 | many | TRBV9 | CASSVAGGNYEQYF | TGTGCCAGCAGCGTCGCGGGAGGGAACTACGAGCAGTACTTC
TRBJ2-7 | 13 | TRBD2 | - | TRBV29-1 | CSVLLAGASEQYF | TGCAGCGTTTTACTAGCGGGGGCTTCCGAGCAGTACTTC
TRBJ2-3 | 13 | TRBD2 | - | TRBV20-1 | CSARLGGTDTQYF | TGCAGTGCTAGACTCGGGGGGACAGATACGCAGTATTTT
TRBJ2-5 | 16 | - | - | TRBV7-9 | CASRRAPGVPQETQYF | TGTGCCAGCAGGAGAGCCCCAGGGGTCCCCCAAGAGACCCAGTACTTC
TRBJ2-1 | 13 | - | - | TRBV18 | CASSRTGLNEQFF | TGTGCCAGCTCACGGACGGGACTTAATGAGCAGTTCTTC
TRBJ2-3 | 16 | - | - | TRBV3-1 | CASSQDTSGATDTQYF | TGTGCCAGCAGCCAAGATACTTCGGGCGCGACAGATACGCAGTATTTT
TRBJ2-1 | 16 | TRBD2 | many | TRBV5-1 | CASSLAASGVRNEQFF | TGCGCCAGCAGCTTAGCGGCTAGCGGGGTCAGAAATGAGCAGTTCTTC